This is a list of T cell receptor beta chains from one sample in a study of a mutant IDH1 vaccine in newly diagnosed glioma. The protocol was immunoSEQ multiplex PCR, while the TCRdb copy is restricted to in-frame clones and leaves out a portion. This table has more than 50,000 clones, 80% to 90% appearing once. The material sequenced was PBMCs, taken from a glioma patient treated with radiotherapy, temozolomide or both. These receptors were obtained from a man aged 30-40 years with glioma. Both conserved end residues are part of each CDR3. The order of the fields is V gene, D gene, clone size, J gene, CDR3 DNA, CDR3 protein. A D gene is named only where the DNA matches it firmly. Clone size appears in some rows only: once, few, many, or a class for an expanded clone.

TRBV5-1	TRBD1	few	TRBJ1-6	TGCGCCAGCAGCACCTGGACAGGGGATAATTCACCCCTCCACTTT	CASSTWTGDNSPLHF
TRBV5-1	TRBD2	-	TRBJ2-5	TGCGCCAGCAGCTCAAGACTAGCGGGACGGACGGAGACCCAGTACTTC	CASSSRLAGRTETQYF
TRBV7-9	-	-	TRBJ2-7	TGTGCCAGCAGCTTCGACATAAACCCCGAGCAGTACTTC	CASSFDINPEQYF
TRBV7-9	-	-	TRBJ1-1	TGTGCCAGCAGCCGCCGCTCGGGGATGATCAGCGGGGCTGAAGCTTTCTTT	CASSRRSGMISGAEAFF
TRBV27	-	-	TRBJ1-5	TGTGCCAGCAGTTTTCTCAGCAATCAGCCCCAGCATTTT	CASSFLSNQPQHF
TRBV18	-	-	TRBJ2-7	TGTGCCAGCTCACGGGAAGCCTGGGGATACGAGCAGTACTTC	CASSREAWGYEQYF
TRBV28	TRBD2	-	TRBJ2-1	TGTGCCAGCAGATTAGCGGGGGAGTACAATGAGCAGTTCTTC	CASRLAGEYNEQFF
TRBV28	TRBD1	-	TRBJ1-1	TGTGCCAGCAGCTCCCGGGACAGGAACACTGAAGCTTTCTTT	CASSSRDRNTEAFF
TRBV4-1	-	few	TRBJ1-1	TGCGCCAGCAGCGTGCGCAGGGGTGACGTGTCTTTCTTT	CASSVRRGDVSFF
TRBV6-6	TRBD1	-	TRBJ1-2	TGTGCCAGCAGTCTCCGGGACAGGAGGGGTGGCTACACCTTC	CASSLRDRRGGYTF
TRBV5-6	TRBD1	once	TRBJ2-7	TGTGCCAGCAGCTTGGTCGACAGGGGCTACGAGCAGTACTTC	CASSLVDRGYEQYF
TRBV6-1	-	few	TRBJ1-1	TGTGCCACCCATAACTCAGGGAACACTGAAGCTTTCTTT	CATHNSGNTEAFF
TRBV19	TRBD1	-	TRBJ2-7	TGTGCCAGTAGTACCGGGACAGCGTTTTACGAGCAGTACTTC	CASSTGTAFYEQYF
TRBV5-5	-	once	TRBJ1-5	TGTGCCAGCAGCTTGACAACGATCAGAAATCAGCCCCAGCATTTT	CASSLTTIRNQPQHF
TRBV4-1	-	-	TRBJ2-4	TGCGCCAGTAGCCAAGTAGCCCTAGCCAAAAACATTCAGTACTTC	CASSQVALAKNIQYF
TRBV11-2	-	-	TRBJ2-7	TGTGCCAGCAGCTTAATTGGGGACGAGCAGTACTTC	CASSLIGDEQYF
TRBV6-5	-	-	TRBJ1-2	TGTGCCAGCAGTTACCTTACAGGAGCCGTTAACTATGGCTACACCTTC	CASSYLTGAVNYGYTF
TRBV7-8	-	-	TRBJ2-6	TGTGCCAGCAGCTTAGTTTTCGGAGGAACTGGGGCCAACGTCCTGACTTTC	CASSLVFGGTGANVLTF
TRBV5-4	-	-	TRBJ1-2	TGTGCCAGCAGCTTGGGGTGGGGAGGCTACACCTTC	CASSLGWGGYTF
TRBV18	-	once	TRBJ1-2	TGTGCCAGCTCACCAGAGGCGGGCTACACCTTC	CASSPEAGYTF
TRBV7-2	-	few	TRBJ2-1	TGTGCCAGCAGCTTAGAAGGGTTGGGAATCGAGCAGTTCTTC	CASSLEGLGIEQFF
TRBV5-1	-	-	TRBJ2-5	TGCGCCAGCAGCTTGGTGGCCGCGGGAGAGACCCAGTACTTC	CASSLVAAGETQYF
TRBV28	-	-	TRBJ1-1	TGTGCCAGCAAAACGGGGGCTACTGAAGCTTTCTTT	CASKTGATEAFF
TRBV10-1	-	-	TRBJ2-1	TGCGCCAGCAGCCCCACCTTCGCAGGTGAGGACCTATTCAACAATGAGCAGTTCTTC	CASSPTFAGEDLFNNEQFF
TRBV6-5	-	-	TRBJ1-1	TGTGCCAGCAGAATGGGAGCGATGAACACTGAAGCTTTCTTT	CASRMGAMNTEAFF
TRBV5-1	-	-	TRBJ1-1	TGCGCCAGCAGCTTGGCCGAGGGGTACGCTGAAGCTTTCTTT	CASSLAEGYAEAFF
TRBV4-1	-	-	TRBJ1-1	TGCGCCAGCAGCCAAAAGAACACTGAAGCTTTCTTT	CASSQKNTEAFF
TRBV28	TRBD2	once	TRBJ2-3	TGTGCCAGCAGTTTTCTAGCGGGCACAGATACGCAGTATTTT	CASSFLAGTDTQYF
TRBV28	TRBD1	-	TRBJ1-1	TGTGCCAGCAATGAGCCAGGGGGCGCGGGCACTGAAGCTTTCTTT	CASNEPGGAGTEAFF
TRBV7-8	-	few	TRBJ2-5	TGTGCCAGCAGTAAGGGGGTGGGCTCCCAAGAGACCCAGTACTTC	CASSKGVGSQETQYF
TRBV6-5	-	-	TRBJ2-2	TGTGCCAGCAGTTACGAAGAGACCGGGGAGCTGTTTTTT	CASSYEETGELFF
TRBV11-2	-	-	TRBJ2-2	TGTGCCAGCAGCCCCCCCGGGGAGCTGTTTTTT	CASSPPGELFF
TRBV6-6	-	-	TRBJ1-4	TGTGCCAGCAACGTGATGGGCTTGGGTAATGAAAAACTGTTTTTT	CASNVMGLGNEKLFF
TRBV5-1	-	-	TRBJ2-2	TGCGCCAGCAGCTCGGGGATCAGCCCCACCGGGGAGCTGTTTTTT	CASSSGISPTGELFF
TRBV5-4	TRBD2	-	TRBJ2-3	TGTGCCAGCAGCTTGGAGGGCGGGGGGGCCGCAGATACGCAGTATTTT	CASSLEGGGAADTQYF
TRBV5-4	-	-	TRBJ2-1	TGTGCCAGCAGCTTGGACAGTTTTTACAATGAGCAGTTCTTC	CASSLDSFYNEQFF
TRBV5-1	-	few	TRBJ1-5	TGCGCCAGCAGCCCTGAGGGGAACCAGCCCCAGCATTTT	CASSPEGNQPQHF
TRBV7-9	-	few	TRBJ2-5	TGTGCCAGCAGCCCCCCTGGTTTGACCCAGTACTTC	CASSPPGLTQYF
TRBV2	-	-	TRBJ2-5	TGTGCCAGCAGGGCCCCCTCTGTGGGGAGAACCCAACTCGGGAACCAAGAGACCCAGTACTTC	CASRAPSVGRTQLGNQETQYF
TRBV19	TRBD2	-	TRBJ2-1	TGTGCCAGTAGTATAGGCGGGGGGGCAGCGGTTGAGCAGTTCTTC	CASSIGGGAAVEQFF
TRBV6-5	-	-	TRBJ1-4	TGTGCCAGCAGACCTACGGACGGGGCACGAGAAAAACTGTTTTTT	CASRPTDGAREKLFF
TRBV7-8	-	-	TRBJ1-6	TGTGCCAGCAACTATTTTGGGCAGGGCTCCTATAATTCACCCCTCCACTTT	CASNYFGQGSYNSPLHF
TRBV7-2	TRBD2	-	TRBJ2-7	TGTGCCAGCAGCTTAGCGACTAGCGTCGGCGAGCAGTACTTC	CASSLATSVGEQYF
TRBV4-1	TRBD1	-	TRBJ1-5	TGCGCCAGCAGCCAAGATCCCCGGGACAGACTAAATCAGCCCCAGCATTTT	CASSQDPRDRLNQPQHF
TRBV27	-	-	TRBJ2-7	TGTGCCAGCAGGAGGCGGGGTCTCTACGAGCAGTACTTC	CASRRRGLYEQYF